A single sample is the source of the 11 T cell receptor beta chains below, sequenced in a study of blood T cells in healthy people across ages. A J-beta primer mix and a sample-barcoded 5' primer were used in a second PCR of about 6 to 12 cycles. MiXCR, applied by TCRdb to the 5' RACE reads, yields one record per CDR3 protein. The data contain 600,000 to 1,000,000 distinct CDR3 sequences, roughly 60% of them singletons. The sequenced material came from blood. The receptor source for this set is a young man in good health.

The CDR3 coding sequence is TGCAGTGCTAGAGATCCCTGGAGGGCTCACGGGGAGCAAGAGACCCAGTACTTC. It encodes CSARDPWRAHGEQETQYF. The gene calls are TRBV20-1 and TRBJ2-5; D may be TRBD2 (6 bases). The V end was cut by 0 bases, the J end by 2 bases, with 22 bases between. This CDR3 has 18 amino acids. Germline V gene data show CDR1 as DFQATT and CDR2 as SNEGSKA (reference sequence).

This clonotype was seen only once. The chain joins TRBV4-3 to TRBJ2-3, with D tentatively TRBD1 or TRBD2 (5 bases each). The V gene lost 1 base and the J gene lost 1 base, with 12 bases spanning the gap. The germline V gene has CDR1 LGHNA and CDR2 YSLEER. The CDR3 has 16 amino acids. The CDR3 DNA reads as TGCGCCAGCAGCCAAGGTCCCCGGGGCGGCACAGATACGCAGTATTTT. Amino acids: CASSQGPRGGTDTQYF.

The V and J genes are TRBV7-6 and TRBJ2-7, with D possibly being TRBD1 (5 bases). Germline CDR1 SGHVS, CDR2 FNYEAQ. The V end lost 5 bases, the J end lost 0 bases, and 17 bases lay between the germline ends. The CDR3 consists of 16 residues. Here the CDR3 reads CASSPSTRQSSYEQYF. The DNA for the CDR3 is TGTGCCAGCAGCCCCTCAACGAGACAGAGCTCCTACGAGCAGTACTTC.

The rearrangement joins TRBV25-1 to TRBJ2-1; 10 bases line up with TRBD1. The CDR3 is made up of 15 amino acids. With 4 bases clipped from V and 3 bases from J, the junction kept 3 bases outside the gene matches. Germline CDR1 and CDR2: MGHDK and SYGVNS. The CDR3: CASSADRGSYNEQFF. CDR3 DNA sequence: TGTGCCAGCAGTGCGGACAGGGGGAGCTACAATGAGCAGTTCTTC.

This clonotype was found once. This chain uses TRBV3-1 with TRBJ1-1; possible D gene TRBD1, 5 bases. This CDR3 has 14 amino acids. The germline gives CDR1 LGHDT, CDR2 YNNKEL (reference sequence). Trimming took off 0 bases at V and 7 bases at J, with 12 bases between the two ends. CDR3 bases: TGTGCCAGCAGCCAAGATCAGGGCGGGAATGAAGCTTTCTTT. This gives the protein CASSQDQGGNEAFF.

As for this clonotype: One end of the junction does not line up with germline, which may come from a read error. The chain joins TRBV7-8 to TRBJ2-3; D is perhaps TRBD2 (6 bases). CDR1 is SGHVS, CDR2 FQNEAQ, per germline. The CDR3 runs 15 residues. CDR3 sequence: CTSSSIAEGTDTQYF. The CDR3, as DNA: TGTACCAGCAGCTCCATAGCGGAGGGCACAGATACGCAGTATTTT.

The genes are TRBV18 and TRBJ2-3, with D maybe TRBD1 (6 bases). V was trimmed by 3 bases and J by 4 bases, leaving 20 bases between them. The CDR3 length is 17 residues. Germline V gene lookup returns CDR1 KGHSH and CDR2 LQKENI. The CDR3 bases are TGTGCCAGCTCACCTCGACCGGGACATTCGTCCTCAGATACGCAGTATTTT. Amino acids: CASSPRPGHSSSDTQYF.

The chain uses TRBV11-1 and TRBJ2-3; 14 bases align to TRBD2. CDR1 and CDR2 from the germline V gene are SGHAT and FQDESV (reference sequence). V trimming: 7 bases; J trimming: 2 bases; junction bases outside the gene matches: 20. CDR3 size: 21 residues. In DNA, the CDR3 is TGTGCCAGCACCCTGGACCCCAGGACTAGCGGGGGGACACTCTACACAGATACGCAGTATTTT. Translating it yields CASTLDPRTSGGTLYTDTQYF.

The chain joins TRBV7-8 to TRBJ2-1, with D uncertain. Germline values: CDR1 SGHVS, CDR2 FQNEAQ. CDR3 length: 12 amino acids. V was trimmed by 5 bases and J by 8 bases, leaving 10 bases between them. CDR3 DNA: TGTGCCAGCAGCACCTTGCCGGATGAGCAGTTCTTC. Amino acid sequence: CASSTLPDEQFF.

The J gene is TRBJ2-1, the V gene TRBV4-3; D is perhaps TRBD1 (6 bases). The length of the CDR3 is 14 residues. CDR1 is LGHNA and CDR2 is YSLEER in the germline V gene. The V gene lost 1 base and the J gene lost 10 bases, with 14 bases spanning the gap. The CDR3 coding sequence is TGCGCCAGCAGCCAAGGACAGGACTGGGGGGAGCAGTTCTTC. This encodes CASSQGQDWGEQFF.

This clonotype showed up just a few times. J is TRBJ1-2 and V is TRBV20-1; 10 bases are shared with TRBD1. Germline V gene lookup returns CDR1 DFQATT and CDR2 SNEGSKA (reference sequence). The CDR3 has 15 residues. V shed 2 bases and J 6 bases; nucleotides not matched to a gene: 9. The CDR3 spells CSARLTGGTEDGYTF. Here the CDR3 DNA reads TGCAGTGCTAGACTGACAGGGGGCACGGAGGATGGCTACACCTTC.